This T cell receptor beta chain was sequenced in a study of spatial heterogeneity in lung cancer. Study overall: The count of detected beta-chain sequences consistently exceeded that of alpha-chain sequences. As counted in raw reads, each unique TCR and UMI combination appeared more than ten times on average.

The study tagged each TCR cDNA molecule with a unique molecular identifier. One entry per CDR3 protein, called by TCRdb with MiXCR from the 5' RACE reads. The table lists around 13,000 distinct CDR3 sequences, 11% to 15% of them singletons. The V and J ends lost 5 bases and 3 bases respectively, with 11 bases between them. CDR1 and CDR2 from the germline V gene are MNHEY and SMNVEV (reference sequence). CDR3 length: 13 amino acids. This clonotype has ten or more counts. Its antigen remains unidentified. Regarding time point: sample taken at primary tumor resection. Unsorted whole RNA from tumor, nontumor lung or frozen PBMC underwent sequencing. Overall study results and limits: Ubiquitous expanded tumor TCRs surfaced in blood more at resection than they did at follow-up.

The chain links TRBV27 to TRBJ2-7; TRBD1 is a possible D gene (6 bases). The clonotype was recovered from a male donor with early-stage non-small cell lung cancer. This specimen was PBMCs, taken at surgery. The CDR3 DNA follows: TGTGCCAGCAGTACGGGGACAATCTACGAGCAGTACTTC. It codes for CASSTGTIYEQYF.